These 17 T cell receptor beta chains originate from one sample sequenced in a study of T-cell reconstitution after alpha-beta-depleted transplantation in children. Researchers prepared the TCRbeta library using unique molecular identifiers, the study reports. From the PCR reads, TCRdb called clonotypes with MiXCR, one entry per CDR3 protein. This table holds 200,000 to 300,000 distinct CDR3 sequences, 25% found once. The specimen comprised PBMCs, sampled before TCRalphabeta/CD19-depleted stem cell transplant. The source is a girl aged 2-9 years with Fanconi anemia, due to receive a stem cell transplant.

CDR3: CASSHFLTRGEQFF. For the CDR3, the DNA is TGTGCCAGCAGCCACTTCCTTACTAGAGGGGAGCAGTTCTTC. This chain joins TRBV14 and TRBJ2-1; D perhaps matches TRBD2 (5 bases). Germline lookup yields CDR1 SGHDN and CDR2 FVKESK. CDR3 length: 14 amino acids. Trimming took 3 bases from V and 10 from J, leaving 16 bases between them. Full variable domain (outside the CDR3, taken from reference TRBV14 and TRBJ2-1): EAGVTQFPSHSVIEKGQTVTLRCDPISGHDNLYWYRRVMGKEIKFLLHFVKESKQDESGMPNNRFLAERTGGTYSTLKVQPAELEDSGVYFCASSHFLTRGEQFFGPGTRLTVL.

The V gene is TRBV10-1, the J gene TRBJ2-7; 11 nucleotides agree with TRBD2. V lost 6 bases to trimming and J lost 4 bases; unmatched junction nucleotides: 8. Germline CDR1 WNHNN, CDR2 SYGVQD (reference sequence). The CDR3 extends over 15 amino acids. CDR3 amino acids: CASRKTSGSKYEQYF. The CDR3 nucleotides are TGCGCCAGCAGAAAAACTAGCGGGAGTAAGTACGAGCAGTACTTC.

This clonotype showed up just a few times. The genes are TRBV12-3 or TRBV12-4 and TRBJ1-5, with TRBD1 identical over 8 bases. This CDR3 has 13 residues. V dropped 3 bases and J dropped 13; count of bases not matched to a gene: 8. Here the CDR3 DNA reads TGTGCCAGCAGTTTCTCTCAGGGGGCCGTGCAGCATTTT. This translates into CASSFSQGAVQHF.

The V and J genes are TRBV7-3 and TRBJ2-2; D remains unclear. Germline CDR1 reads SGHTA; CDR2 reads FQGTGA. The ends were cut back, 1 base at V and 4 bases at J, with 10 bases in the middle. The CDR3 has 15 residues. CDR3 nucleotide sequence: TGTGCCAGCAGCTTAAGGCCCGGTGGCACCGGGGAGCTGTTTTTT. Amino acid sequence: CASSLRPGGTGELFF.

The genes are TRBV11-1 and TRBJ2-7, with a possible D match to TRBD2 (6 bases). Trimming pared 1 base from V and 2 bases from J, leaving 12 bases between. The CDR3 totals 15 residues. Germline V gene sequence: CDR1 SGHAT, CDR2 FQDESV (reference sequence). CDR3 DNA sequence: TGTGCCAGCAGCTTAGAAGGGACTGTCCCCTACGAGCAGTACTTC. It yields the protein CASSLEGTVPYEQYF. Supplemented by reference TRBV11-1 and TRBJ2-7, the full variable domain reads EAEVAQSPRYKITEKSQAVAFWCDPISGHATLYWYRQILGQGPELLVQFQDESVVDDSQLPKDRFSAERLKGVDSTLKIQPAELGDSAMYLCASSLEGTVPYEQYFGPGTRLTVT.

The chain carries TRBV29-1 and TRBJ2-7; 10 bases agree with TRBD1. Germline CDR1 SQVTM, CDR2 ANQGSEA. Trimming cost V 7 bases and J 5 bases; bases outside gene matches: 5. The CDR3 extends over 12 amino acids. Written as DNA, the CDR3 is TGCAGCGCCACCGGGACAGGGGACGAGCAGTACTTC. Its protein is CSATGTGDEQYF.

The table lists this clonotype with a few counts. The rearrangement links TRBV7-4 to TRBJ2-2; D unclear. The CDR3 spans 18 residues. Per germline, CDR1 SGHVT and CDR2 SQSDAQ. Deletions cut 1 base from V and 5 bases from J, with 20 bases between. The CDR3 is CASSLGIGPPPGTGELFF. CDR3 sequence (DNA): TGTGCCAGCAGCTTAGGCATAGGGCCCCCTCCAGGAACCGGGGAGCTGTTTTTT. The full variable domain, in which reference TRBV7-4 and TRBJ2-2 provide the parts outside the CDR3, is GAGVSQSPRYKVAKRGRDVALRCDSISGHVTLYWYRQTLGQGSEVLTYSQSDAQRDKSGRPSGRFSAERPERSVSTLKIQRTEQGDSAVYLCASSLGIGPPPGTGELFFGEGSRLTVL.

The chain is built from TRBV12-3 or TRBV12-4 and TRBJ1-6; D is undetermined. The CDR3 length is 16 residues. V lost 7 bases and J lost 8, with 21 bases in between. CDR3 DNA sequence: TGTGCCAGCACCAGTGGGAACTGGGGAGCTGATTCACCCCTCCACTTT. The encoded protein is CASTSGNWGADSPLHF.

The gene calls are TRBV28 and TRBJ2-5; D remains ambiguous. There are 15 residues in the CDR3. V was cut by 3 bases and J by 7 bases, with 18 bases left in between. Germline V gives CDR1 MDHEN, CDR2 SYDVKM. CDR3 bases: TGTGCCAGCAGTTTCCCCGGGCCGCAAGAAGGGACCCAGTACTTC. It yields the protein CASSFPGPQEGTQYF. Variable domain in full (rest from reference TRBV28 and TRBJ2-5): DVKVTQSSRYLVKRTGEKVFLECVQDMDHENMFWYRQDPGLGLRLIYFSYDVKMKEKGDIPEGYSVSREKKERFSLILESASTNQTSMYLCASSFPGPQEGTQYFGPGTRLLVL.

Note on this clonotype: A single base separates this from a much larger clone, so it may be a read error. This rearrangement joins TRBV20-1 to TRBJ1-2; no firm D call. Germline V CDR1 and CDR2: DFQATT, SNEGSKA (reference sequence). There are 12 residues in the CDR3. Trimming removed 0 bases from V and 4 bases from J, with 6 bases in between. CDR3 sequence: CSARDGIYGYTF. The CDR3 bases are TGCAGTGCTAGAGACGGGATCTATGGCTACACCTTC.

The sample holds many counts of this clonotype. The chain is built from TRBV28 and TRBJ2-7, with D perhaps matching TRBD1 (5 bases). Germline V lookup: CDR1 MDHEN, CDR2 SYDVKM. The CDR3 has 14 residues. V lost 2 bases and J lost 0, with 8 bases in between. CDR3 bases: TGTGCCAGCAGTTTAGGCAGGGTCTCCTACGAGCAGTACTTC. This encodes CASSLGRVSYEQYF.

This clonotype was seen at least ten times. This chain connects TRBV25-1 to TRBJ1-1, with D unclear. The CDR3 contains 11 residues. Germline assignment: CDR1 MGHDK and CDR2 SYGVNS. Trimming cost V 6 bases and J 5 bases, with 7 bases left between them. In DNA, the CDR3 is TGTGCCAGCAGGGGGATAACTGAAGCTTTCTTT. It specifies CASRGITEAFF. The whole variable domain, remainder taken from reference TRBV25-1 and TRBJ1-1, is EADIYQTPRYLVIGTGKKITLECSQTMGHDKMYWYQQDPGMELHLIHYSYGVNSTEKGDLSSESTVSRIRTEHFPLTLESARPSHTSQYLCASRGITEAFFGQGTRLTVV.

The gene calls are TRBV6-1 and TRBJ1-5, with D possibly matching TRBD1 (6 bases). Germline lookup yields CDR1 MNHNS and CDR2 SASEGT. Trimming removed 6 bases at V and 7 bases at J, with 13 bases between. This CDR3 comprises 13 residues. Written as DNA, the CDR3 is TGTGCCAGCAGGGTGGGGGGCGGGCAGCCCCAGCATTTT. Protein product: CASRVGGGQPQHF.

The chain joins TRBV5-1 to TRBJ2-1; 14 positions match TRBD2. Germline trimming cut 5 bases from V and 6 bases from J; bases unmatched to any gene: 1. The germline V gene encodes CDR1 SGHRS and CDR2 YFSETQ. This CDR3 has 14 residues. The CDR3 sequence is CASRGLAGVNEQFF. CDR3 coding DNA: TGCGCCAGCAGGGGACTAGCGGGAGTCAATGAGCAGTTCTTC.

This clonotype was counted between two and nine times. The CDR3 is CASSYVELAGNRYF. The CDR3, as DNA: TGTGCCAGCAGTTACGTTGAACTAGCGGGGAACCGGTACTTC. This sequence joins TRBV6-5 and TRBJ2-7; 10 bases agree with TRBD2. CDR3 length: 14 residues. Germline CDR1 and CDR2: MNHEY and SVGAGI. V shed 2 bases, J shed 12 bases, and the junction held 10 bases outside the gene matches.

The chain carries TRBV29-1 and TRBJ2-3, with D perhaps matching TRBD1 or TRBD2 (7 bases each). Germline lookup yields CDR1 SQVTM and CDR2 ANQGSEA. This CDR3 has 14 residues. Trimming shortened V by 4 bases and J by 7 bases, and 18 bases separated the two germline ends. The CDR3 here is CSVVYQGGANTQYF. For the CDR3, the DNA is TGCAGCGTTGTGTATCAGGGGGGGGCGAATACGCAGTATTTT.

This clonotype was seen at least ten times. This rearrangement joins TRBV12-3 or TRBV12-4 to TRBJ2-5; D is uncertain. The CDR3 runs 13 residues. V was cut by 3 bases and J by 2 bases, with 7 bases left in between. The CDR3 sequence is CASSFVRQETQYF. CDR3 in DNA: TGTGCCAGCAGTTTTGTCCGGCAAGAGACCCAGTACTTC.